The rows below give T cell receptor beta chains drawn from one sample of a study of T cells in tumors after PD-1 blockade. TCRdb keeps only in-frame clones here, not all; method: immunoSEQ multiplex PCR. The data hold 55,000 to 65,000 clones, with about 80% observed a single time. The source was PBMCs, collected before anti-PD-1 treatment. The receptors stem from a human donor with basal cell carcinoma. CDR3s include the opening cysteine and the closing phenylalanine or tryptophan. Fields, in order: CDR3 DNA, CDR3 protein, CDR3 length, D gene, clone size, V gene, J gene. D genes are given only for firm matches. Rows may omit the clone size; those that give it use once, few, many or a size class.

DNA: TGTGCCAGCAGCCAAGGGGGGAACACTGAAGCTTTCTTT
CDR3: CASSQGGNTEAFF
length: 13
D: .
size: once
V: TRBV14
J: TRBJ1-1

DNA: TGTGCCAGCAGTTCCGGGTCTTACACTGAAGCTTTCTTT
CDR3: CASSSGSYTEAFF
length: 13
D: .
size: .
V: TRBV6-5
J: TRBJ1-1

DNA: TGTGCCAGCAGGGCGACAGGGCTCGGCTACACCTTC
CDR3: CASRATGLGYTF
length: 12
D: TRBD1
size: .
V: TRBV27
J: TRBJ1-2

DNA: TGTGCCAGTACTGGACAGTCCTCCTACGAGCAGTACTTC
CDR3: CASTGQSSYEQYF
length: 13
D: .
size: .
V: TRBV19
J: TRBJ2-7

DNA: TGTGCCAGCAGCTTCCTTATACCGGGACAGGGGTCCTCTGAAGCTTTCTTT
CDR3: CASSFLIPGQGSSEAFF
length: 17
D: TRBD1
size: .
V: TRBV5-6
J: TRBJ1-1

DNA: TGCGCCAGCAGCGCTGGGACTAGCCGGGACGAGCAGTACTTC
CDR3: CASSAGTSRDEQYF
length: 14
D: TRBD2
size: once
V: TRBV5-1
J: TRBJ2-7

DNA: TGTGCCAGCAGCCTGACCGGGACAGGGACGATTGAAGCTTTCTTT
CDR3: CASSLTGTGTIEAFF
length: 15
D: TRBD1
size: .
V: TRBV14
J: TRBJ1-1

DNA: TGTGCCTGGAGTGAGGGGGCGCTCAATTCACCCCTCCACTTT
CDR3: CAWSEGALNSPLHF
length: 14
D: TRBD1
size: .
V: TRBV30
J: TRBJ1-6

DNA: TGTGCCAGCAGCCAAGGGGGACTAGGGCACCCGCAAGAGACCCAGTACTTC
CDR3: CASSQGGLGHPQETQYF
length: 17
D: TRBD2
size: few
V: TRBV14
J: TRBJ2-5

DNA: TGTGCCAGTAGTGATTTGGGGAACCTTCGGCGGGAGCTGTTTTTT
CDR3: CASSDLGNLRRELFF
length: 15
D: .
size: .
V: TRBV19
J: TRBJ2-2

DNA: TGTGCCAGCAGCCGAAGCGGGGGGGAAATCAATGAGCAGTTCTTC
CDR3: CASSRSGGEINEQFF
length: 15
D: TRBD2
size: .
V: TRBV9
J: TRBJ2-1

DNA: TGTGCCAGCAGCTTAACATCGGGGTCCTCTGGGGCCAACGTCCTGACTTTC
CDR3: CASSLTSGSSGANVLTF
length: 17
D: .
size: .
V: TRBV7-3
J: TRBJ2-6

DNA: TGCGCCAGCAGTCCCACAGGGAAAACTGAAGCTTTCTTT
CDR3: CASSPTGKTEAFF
length: 13
D: .
size: .
V: TRBV10-2
J: TRBJ1-1

DNA: TGTGCCAGCACTGAGAACCCACCGGTTTTCGGCAATCAGCCCCAGCATTTT
CDR3: CASTENPPVFGNQPQHF
length: 17
D: .
size: once
V: TRBV6-1
J: TRBJ1-5

DNA: TGTGCCAGCAGCCAAGAGGATGGGAATGAAAAACTGTTTTTT
CDR3: CASSQEDGNEKLFF
length: 14
D: .
size: .
V: TRBV4-2
J: TRBJ1-4

DNA: TGTGCCAGCAGCTCACCCGGATTAGACACTAACTACAATGAGCAGTTCTTC
CDR3: CASSSPGLDTNYNEQFF
length: 17
D: .
size: .
V: TRBV13
J: TRBJ2-1

DNA: TGTGCCAGTCACCGGGGGGAGTATAGCAATCAGCCCCAGCATTTT
CDR3: CASHRGEYSNQPQHF
length: 15
D: .
size: .
V: TRBV19
J: TRBJ1-5

DNA: TGTGCCAGCAGTGCCAATACAGGGGGACCTGAAGCTTTCTTT
CDR3: CASSANTGGPEAFF
length: 14
D: TRBD1
size: .
V: TRBV2
J: TRBJ1-1

DNA: TGCAGCACAAAGGGGGGCAGGGGGAATGAAGCTTTCTTT
CDR3: CSTKGGRGNEAFF
length: 13
D: TRBD1
size: .
V: TRBV29-1
J: TRBJ1-1

DNA: TGTGCCAGCAGTTTCAGCATCCCTGAAGCTTTCTTT
CDR3: CASSFSIPEAFF
length: 12
D: .
size: .
V: TRBV2
J: TRBJ1-1

DNA: TGTGCCAGCAGCGCCCTCCCACTAGCGGGGGGCGGGAGGACCGGGGAGCTGTTTTTT
CDR3: CASSALPLAGGGRTGELFF
length: 19
D: TRBD2
size: .
V: TRBV7-3
J: TRBJ2-2

DNA: TGTGCCAGCAGCCGAGGGACTAGCGGGGGGTCCTACGAGCAGTACTTC
CDR3: CASSRGTSGGSYEQYF
length: 16
D: TRBD2
size: .
V: TRBV14
J: TRBJ2-7

DNA: TGTGCCAGCAGTACCTGGACTAGGGAGACCTTCACAGATACGCAGTATTTT
CDR3: CASSTWTRETFTDTQYF
length: 17
D: TRBD2
size: .
V: TRBV27
J: TRBJ2-3

DNA: TGTGCCAGCAGCCAAGATGGGCGCGGGGGGACCCAGTACTTC
CDR3: CASSQDGRGGTQYF
length: 14
D: TRBD2
size: .
V: TRBV3-1/TRBV3-2
J: TRBJ2-5

DNA: TGTGCCAGCGGGGACAGCTACTACGAGCAGTACTTC
CDR3: CASGDSYYEQYF
length: 12
D: TRBD1
size: .
V: TRBV6-5
J: TRBJ2-7

DNA: TGTGCCAGCAGTATAGCGGGGGCCTCCCAAGAGACCCAGTACTTC
CDR3: CASSIAGASQETQYF
length: 15
D: TRBD2
size: few
V: TRBV2
J: TRBJ2-5

DNA: TGTGCCAGCTCACCACCGCGGGGGGGGAGCAATGAGCAGTTCTTC
CDR3: CASSPPRGGSNEQFF
length: 15
D: TRBD2
size: .
V: TRBV18
J: TRBJ2-1

DNA: TGTGCCAGCAGTCCCGGAGGCAGGGCTGGCACTGAAGCTTTCTTT
CDR3: CASSPGGRAGTEAFF
length: 15
D: .
size: .
V: TRBV6-5
J: TRBJ1-1